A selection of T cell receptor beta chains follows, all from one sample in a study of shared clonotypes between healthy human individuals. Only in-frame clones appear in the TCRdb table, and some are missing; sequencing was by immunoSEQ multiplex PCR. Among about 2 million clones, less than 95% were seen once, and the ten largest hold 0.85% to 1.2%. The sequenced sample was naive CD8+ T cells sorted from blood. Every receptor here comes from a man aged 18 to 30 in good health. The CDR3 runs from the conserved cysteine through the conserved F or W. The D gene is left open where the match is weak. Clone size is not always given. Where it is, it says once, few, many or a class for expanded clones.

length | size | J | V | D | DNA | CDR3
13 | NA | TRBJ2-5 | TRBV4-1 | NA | TGCGCCAGCAGCCAAGACTCCGAAGAGACCCAGTACTTC | CASSQDSEETQYF
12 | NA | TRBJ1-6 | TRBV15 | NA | TGTGCCACCAGCCAGGACTCTTCACCCCTCCACTTT | CATSQDSSPLHF
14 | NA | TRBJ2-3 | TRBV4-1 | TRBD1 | TGCGCCAGCAGCCAGGGGACAGGCACAGATACGCAGTATTTT | CASSQGTGTDTQYF
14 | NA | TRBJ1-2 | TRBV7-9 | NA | TGTGCCAGCAGCGCAACGGACAGAGCCTATGGCTACACCTTC | CASSATDRAYGYTF
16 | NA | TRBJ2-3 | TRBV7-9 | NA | TGTGCCAGCAGCGTAGGGAGCCAGGGGGGCGCAGATACGCAGTATTTT | CASSVGSQGGADTQYF
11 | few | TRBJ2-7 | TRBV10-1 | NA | TGCGCCAGCAGTGAAGGGGGCGAGCAGTACTTC | CASSEGGEQYF
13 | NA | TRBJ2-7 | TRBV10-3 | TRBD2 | TGTGCCATTGGCGGGGGGCCGAACTACGAGCAGTACTTC | CAIGGGPNYEQYF
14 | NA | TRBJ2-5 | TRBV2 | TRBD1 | TGTGCCAGCAGTTTCCGGGACAGGGGAGAGACCCAGTACTTC | CASSFRDRGETQYF
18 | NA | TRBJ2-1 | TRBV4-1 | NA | TGCGCCAGCAGCGAATTTTCCTCACCGGGACTTGCCTACAATGAGCAGTTCTTC | CASSEFSSPGLAYNEQFF
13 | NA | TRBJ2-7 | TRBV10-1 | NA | TGCGCCAGCAGTGAGGGGCAGCTCTACGAGCAGTACTTC | CASSEGQLYEQYF
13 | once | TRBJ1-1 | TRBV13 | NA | TGTGCCAGCAGCCTCCCCCAGTCCAGCGAAGCTTTCTTT | CASSLPQSSEAFF
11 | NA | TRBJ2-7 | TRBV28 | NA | TGTGCCAGCAGTTTAGGAGTCGGGCAGTACTTC | CASSLGVGQYF
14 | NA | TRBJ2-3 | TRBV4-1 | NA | TGCGCCAGCAGCCTTTCCCAGCTCACAGATACGCAGTATTTT | CASSLSQLTDTQYF
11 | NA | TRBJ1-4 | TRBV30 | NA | TGTGCCTGGAGTTTAGATGAAAAACTGTTTTTT | CAWSLDEKLFF
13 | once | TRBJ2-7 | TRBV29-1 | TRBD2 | TGCAGCGTTGAAGCCGAACTGGGACTAGAGCAGTACTTC | CSVEAELGLEQYF
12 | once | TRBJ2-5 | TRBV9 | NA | TGTGCCAGCAGCGTCCCCGGGGAGACCCAGTACTTC | CASSVPGETQYF
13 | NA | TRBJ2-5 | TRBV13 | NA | TGTGCCAGCAGCTTATATTTAGGGGAGACCCAGTACTTC | CASSLYLGETQYF
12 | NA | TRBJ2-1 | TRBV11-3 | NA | TGTGCCAGCAGCTCGTTGACCAATGAGCAGTTCTTC | CASSSLTNEQFF
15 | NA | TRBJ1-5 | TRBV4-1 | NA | TGCGCCAGCAGCCCAAAAGACGGTGGGGAACAGCCCCAGCATTTT | CASSPKDGGEQPQHF
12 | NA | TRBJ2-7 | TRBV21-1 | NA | TGTGCCAGCAGCAACGAGGGGGACGAGCAGTACTTC | CASSNEGDEQYF
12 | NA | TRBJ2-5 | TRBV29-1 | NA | TGCAGCGCCGGCGCGGGCCAAGAGACCCAGTACTTC | CSAGAGQETQYF
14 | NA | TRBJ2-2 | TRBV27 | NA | TGTGCCAGCTCCCCCGGCAGAAACACCGGGGAGCTGTTTTTT | CASSPGRNTGELFF
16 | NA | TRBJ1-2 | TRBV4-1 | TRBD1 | TGCGCCAGCAGCCTGTCCCCAGGGGGAGGTAGCTATGGCTACACCTTC | CASSLSPGGGSYGYTF
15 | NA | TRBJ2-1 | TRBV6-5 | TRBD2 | TGTGCCAGCAGTTACTTAGCGGGAGTGGACAATGAGCAGTTCTTC | CASSYLAGVDNEQFF
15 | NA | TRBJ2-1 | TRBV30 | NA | TGTGCCTGGAGTGCGGACAAAAGCTCCTACAATGAGCAGTTCTTC | CAWSADKSSYNEQFF
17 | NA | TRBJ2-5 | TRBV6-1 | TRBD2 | TGTGCCAGCAGTGAAGCCGGGCCTAGCGGGGGGCAAGAGACCCAGTACTTC | CASSEAGPSGGQETQYF
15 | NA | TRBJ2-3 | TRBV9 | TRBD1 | TGTGCCAGCAGCGCCGGACAGGGGGGGACAGATACGCAGTATTTT | CASSAGQGGTDTQYF
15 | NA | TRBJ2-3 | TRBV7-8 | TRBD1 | TGTGCCAGCAGCTTAGCACAGGGGGTCACAGATACGCAGTATTTT | CASSLAQGVTDTQYF
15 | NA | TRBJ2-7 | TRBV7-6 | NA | TGTGCCAGCACCCAAGGGGGGGATGCAAGCTACGAGCAGTACTTC | CASTQGGDASYEQYF
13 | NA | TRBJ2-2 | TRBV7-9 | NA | TGTGCCAGCAGTTTTGCGAACACCGGGGAGCTGTTTTTT | CASSFANTGELFF
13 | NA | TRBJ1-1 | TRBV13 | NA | TGTGCCAGCAACCTCTGGGGGGACACTGAAGCTTTCTTT | CASNLWGDTEAFF
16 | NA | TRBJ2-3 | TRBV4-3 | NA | TGCGCCAGCAGCCAAGAGTCCCAGCCAAGCACAGATACGCAGTATTTT | CASSQESQPSTDTQYF
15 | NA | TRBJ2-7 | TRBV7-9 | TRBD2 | TGTGCCAGCACCTCTTCGGGAGGCCGGATTTACGAGCAGTACTTC | CASTSSGGRIYEQYF
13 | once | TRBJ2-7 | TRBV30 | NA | TGTGCCTGGAGTACGTCGTGGGTCTACGAGCAGTACTTC | CAWSTSWVYEQYF
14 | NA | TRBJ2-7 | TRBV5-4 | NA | TGTGCCAGCAGCTTCCGGGACGGGCCCTACGAGCAGTACTTC | CASSFRDGPYEQYF
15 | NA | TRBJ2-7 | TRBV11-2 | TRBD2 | TGTGCCAGCAGCTCGCCTCCTAGCGGGATCTACGAGCAGTACTTC | CASSSPPSGIYEQYF
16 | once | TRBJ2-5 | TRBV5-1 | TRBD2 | TGCGCCAGCAGCTTGATCGGGCTAGCGGGAGAAGAGACCCAGTACTTC | CASSLIGLAGEETQYF
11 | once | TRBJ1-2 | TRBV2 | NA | TGTGCCAGCAGTGAATTGGCTGACTACACCTTC | CASSELADYTF
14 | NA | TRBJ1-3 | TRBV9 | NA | TGTGCCAGCAGCGTAGAGGGCTCTGGAAACACCATATATTTT | CASSVEGSGNTIYF
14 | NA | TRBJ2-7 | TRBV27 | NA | TGTGCCAGCAGTTTCTTTCCGGACCCCAGGGAGCAGTACTTC | CASSFFPDPREQYF
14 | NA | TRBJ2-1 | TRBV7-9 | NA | TGTGCCAGCAGCTCACCCGTGGGCTACAATGAGCAGTTCTTC | CASSSPVGYNEQFF
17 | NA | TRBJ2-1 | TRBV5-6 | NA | TGTGCCAGCAGCTTCTCGTCCCGCGGTATTCCCTACAATGAGCAGTTCTTC | CASSFSSRGIPYNEQFF
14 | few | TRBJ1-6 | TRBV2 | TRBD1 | TGTGCCAGCGGAAGGGGGACAGGGTCGGCCCTAAGCCACTTT | CASGRGTGSALSHF
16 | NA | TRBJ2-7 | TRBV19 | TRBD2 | TGTGCCAGTAGTACCTGGGCTAGCGGGAGCCAATACGAGCAGTACTTC | CASSTWASGSQYEQYF
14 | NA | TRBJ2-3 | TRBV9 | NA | TGTGCCAGCAGCGTGACGGGTGTCACAGATACGCAGTATTTT | CASSVTGVTDTQYF